A single sample is the source of the 22 T cell receptor beta chains below, sequenced in a study of shared clonotypes between healthy human individuals. Profiling relied on immunoSEQ multiplex PCR, and the TCRdb table lists in-frame clones only, not all of them. This sample has roughly 2.2 million clones, with approximately 95% found just once. The specimen was naive CD4+ T cells from PBMCs. Noted subset: CD45RA+ positively selected. The receptors shown here come from a man aged 18 to 29 in good health. Some clones in this sample may be carry-over from other donors' samples.

This chain connects TRBV21-1 to TRBJ1-1; TRBD1 reflects the table's D call only, with no check against the DNA. TRBV21-1 is assigned pseudogene status. The length of the CDR3 is 15 residues. CDR3 amino acids: CASSKKGTGAPRAFF. The CDR3 DNA is TGTGCCAGCAGCAAAAAGGGGACAGGGGCGCCCAGAGCTTTCTTT.

This sequence joins TRBV7-2 and TRBJ2-1, with TRBD2 as a possible D gene (6 bases). With 4 bases removed from V and 4 bases from J, the gap between germline ends came to 17 bases. Germline V gene lookup returns CDR1 SGHTA and CDR2 FQGNSA. The CDR3 covers 16 residues. The CDR3: CASSSVWAGRYNEQFF. The CDR3 DNA reads TGTGCCAGCAGCTCCGTCTGGGCGGGAAGGTACAATGAGCAGTTCTTC.

V is TRBV28 and J is TRBJ2-7; either TRBD1 or TRBD2 may supply D (7 bases each). Germline V gene sequence: CDR1 MDHEN, CDR2 SYDVKM. The CDR3 sequence is 15 residues long. Trimming left V 5 bases short and J 6 bases short, with 20 bases between. This CDR3 is CASSPQGGLSGEQYF. CDR3 DNA sequence: TGTGCCAGCAGTCCCCAGGGGGGGCTTTCGGGCGAGCAGTACTTC.

This chain links TRBV4-2 with TRBJ2-4; 13 positions agree with TRBD2. The CDR3 runs to 20 residues. Trimming took 0 bases from V and 3 from J; bases not matched to a gene: 11. Germline V gene sequence: CDR1 LGHNA, CDR2 YNFKEQ. The CDR3 here is CASSQELAGGPDLDKNIQYF. The CDR3 DNA reads TGTGCCAGCAGCCAAGAACTAGCGGGAGGGCCCGATTTGGACAAAAACATTCAGTACTTC.

The chain recombines TRBV5-1 with TRBJ2-3, with D possibly being TRBD1 (6 bases). The CDR3 is 14 residues long. CDR1 is SGHRS and CDR2 is YFSETQ in the germline V gene. With 2 bases removed from V and 2 bases from J, the gap between germline ends came to 9 bases. This chain's CDR3 is CASSFGQNTDTQYF. The CDR3 DNA sequence: TGCGCCAGCAGCTTCGGACAGAACACAGATACGCAGTATTTT.

The chain carries TRBV5-6 and TRBJ1-4, with TRBD1 matching over 7 bases. J lost 6 bases, V lost 3 bases, and 11 bases had no gene match. The CDR3 loop spans 16 amino acids. Germline CDR1 reads SGHDT; CDR2 reads YYEEEE. The CDR3 region is CASSSEQGIGDEKLFF. In nucleotides, the CDR3 is TGTGCCAGCAGCTCCGAACAGGGGATTGGGGATGAAAAACTGTTTTTT.

The chain links TRBV10-3 to TRBJ1-1; D might be TRBD1 (5 bases). Germline V lookup: CDR1 ENHRY, CDR2 SYGVKD. This CDR3 spans 14 amino acids. The V end was cut by 4 bases, the J end by 1 base, with 10 bases between. The DNA for the CDR3 is TGTGCCATCAGTGGCGGGGCTCCGAACACTGAAGCTTTCTTT. It encodes CAISGGAPNTEAFF.

This chain uses TRBV7-9 with TRBJ2-2; D possibly uses TRBD1 or TRBD2 (5 bases each). Deletions cut 5 bases from V and 0 bases from J, with 10 bases between. The CDR3 loop spans 15 amino acids. The germline CDR1 and CDR2 sequences are SEHNR and FQNEAQ (reference sequence). CDR3 DNA: TGTGCCAGCAGCCGGGGACCAACGAACACCGGGGAGCTGTTTTTT. Its protein product is CASSRGPTNTGELFF.

The chain uses TRBV18 and TRBJ2-6; weak D call: TRBD1 (5 bases). This CDR3 spans 17 amino acids. V lost 1 base to trimming and J lost 1 base, with 11 bases between them. Germline V lookup: CDR1 KGHSH, CDR2 LQKENI. CDR3 sequence: CASSPQGAHSGANVLTF. For the CDR3, the DNA is TGTGCCAGCTCACCACAAGGGGCGCATTCTGGGGCCAACGTCCTGACTTTC. The variable domain in full, completed from reference TRBV18 and TRBJ2-6, reads NAGVMQNPRHLVRRRGQEARLRCSPMKGHSHVYWYRQLPEEGLKFMVYLQKENIIDESGMPKERFSAEFPKEGPSILRIQQVVRGDSAAYFCASSPQGAHSGANVLTFGAGSRLTVL.

This chain joins TRBV5-4 and TRBJ2-7, with 9 bases aligning to TRBD1. Germline V gene lookup returns CDR1 SGHNT and CDR2 YYREEE (reference sequence). Unmatched junction bases numbered 2, after V lost 2 bases and J lost 5 bases. CDR3 size: 13 residues. The CDR3 sequence: CASSFTGGHEQYF. DNA of the CDR3: TGTGCCAGCAGCTTCACAGGGGGCCACGAGCAGTACTTC.

The chain couples TRBV28 to TRBJ1-6, with D maybe TRBD1 (6 bases). The V gene lost 5 bases and the J gene lost 7 bases, with 15 bases spanning the gap. CDR1 and CDR2 from the germline V gene are MDHEN and SYDVKM. The CDR3 is 15 amino acids. The CDR3 sequence: CASSVRDISNSPLHF. As DNA, the CDR3 is TGTGCCAGCAGTGTCAGGGACATTTCCAATTCACCCCTCCACTTT.

The chain recombines TRBV25-1 with TRBJ1-1, with D uncertain. Germline V CDR1 and CDR2: MGHDK, SYGVNS. Trimming pared 0 bases from V and 5 bases from J, leaving 13 bases between. CDR3 length: 15 amino acids. The CDR3 spells CASSEYGGPTTEAFF. CDR3 nucleotides: TGTGCCAGCAGTGAATATGGAGGGCCGACTACTGAAGCTTTCTTT.

The table lists this clone with a count of one. J is TRBJ1-5 and V is TRBV29-1; 9 nucleotides match TRBD1. Germline CDR1 and CDR2: SQVTM and ANQGSEA. The CDR3 runs 16 residues. The J segment lost 3 bases and the V segment lost 2 bases, leaving 8 bases of the junction unmatched. CDR3 sequence: CSVESTGGSINQPQHF. The CDR3 coding sequence is TGCAGCGTTGAATCGACAGGGGGGAGCATCAATCAGCCCCAGCATTTT.

J is TRBJ2-1 and V is TRBV19, with D unresolved. Per germline, CDR1 LNHDA and CDR2 SQIVND (reference sequence). The CDR3 spans 13 residues. Trimming removed 5 bases from V and 5 bases from J, with 10 bases in between. The CDR3 DNA sequence: TGTGCCAGTAGTCTCCGACTGAACAATGAGCAGTTCTTC. Protein sequence: CASSLRLNNEQFF.

This chain joins TRBV5-4 and TRBJ2-7; possibly TRBD1 or TRBD2 for D (8 bases each). CDR3 size: 16 residues. In germline, CDR1 is SGHNT, CDR2 YYREEE (reference sequence). Trimming stripped 3 bases from V and 2 bases from J, with 18 bases between. The CDR3 coding sequence is TGTGCCAGCAGCTCCGGGGGGGGGACAGGTCCCTACGAGCAGTACTTC. Its protein is CASSSGGGTGPYEQYF. Looking up the rest from reference TRBV5-4 and TRBJ2-7 gives the full variable domain: ETGVTQSPTHLIKTRGQQVTLRCSSQSGHNTVSWYQQALGQGPQFIFQYYREEENGRGNFPPRFSGLQFPNYSSELNVNALELDDSALYLCASSSGGGTGPYEQYFGPGTRLTVT.

On this clone itself: Other DNA sequences from this sample encode an identical CDR3 as well. The rearrangement uses TRBV11-3 and TRBJ2-3; no definite D call. Looked up from germline, CDR1 is SGHNT and CDR2 is YENEEA. V was trimmed by 5 bases and J by 1 base, leaving 7 bases between them. CDR3 size: 13 residues. The DNA for the CDR3 is TGTGCCAGCAGCCCTTATCGCACAGATACGCAGTATTTT. Translating gives CASSPYRTDTQYF. The full variable domain, completed using reference TRBV11-3 and TRBJ2-3, is EAGVVQSPRYKIIEKKQPVAFWCNPISGHNTLYWYLQNLGQGPELLIRYENEEAVDDSQLPKDRFSAERLKGVDSTLKIQPAELGDSAVYLCASSPYRTDTQYFGPGTRLTVL.

The chain joins TRBV19 to TRBJ2-3; TRBD2 aligns across 8 bases. V shed 5 bases and J 7 bases; nucleotides not matched to a gene: 8. The CDR3 extends over 14 amino acids. Germline lookup yields CDR1 LNHDA and CDR2 SQIVND (reference sequence). The CDR3 sequence is CASSVSGNRNTQYF. Here the CDR3 DNA reads TGTGCCAGTAGTGTTAGCGGGAACCGGAATACGCAGTATTTT.

The V gene is TRBV30, the J gene TRBJ2-2, with D unclear. The CDR3 length is 13 residues. V was trimmed by 0 bases and J by 6 bases, leaving 8 bases between them. CDR1 is GTSNPN, CDR2 SVGIG, per germline (reference sequence). CDR3 nucleotide sequence: TGTGCCTGGAGTGTACGAAGGGCCGGGGAGCTGTTTTTT. Amino acid sequence: CAWSVRRAGELFF.

The chain links TRBV30 to TRBJ2-2; no definite D call. CDR1 and CDR2 (germline): GTSNPN, SVGIG (reference sequence). Trimming stripped 1 base from V and 4 bases from J, with 7 bases between. The CDR3 consists of 13 residues. The CDR3 spells CAWSEHGTGELFF. CDR3 nucleotide sequence: TGTGCCTGGAGTGAGCATGGCACCGGGGAGCTGTTTTTT.

The chain joins TRBV7-2 to TRBJ2-7, with TRBD2 matching 7 bases. V gave up 2 bases and J gave up 0 bases; unmatched junction bases: 10. The CDR3 is made up of 17 amino acids. Germline CDR1 SGHTA, CDR2 FQGNSA. CDR3 amino acids: CASSLKASGVYSYEQYF. CDR3 in DNA: TGTGCCAGCAGCTTAAAGGCTAGCGGTGTTTACTCCTACGAGCAGTACTTC.

The rearrangement links TRBV7-8 to TRBJ2-1, with 11 positions matching TRBD2. The V segment lost 5 bases and the J segment 1 base; nucleotides outside the gene matches: 4. The CDR3 runs 16 residues. In germline, CDR1 is SGHVS, CDR2 FQNEAQ. The CDR3 nucleotides read TGTGCCAGCAGCAATATAGCGGGAGGGTCCTACAATGAGCAGTTCTTC. This translates into CASSNIAGGSYNEQFF.

The chain uses TRBV9 and TRBJ2-6; D may be TRBD2 (6 bases). The CDR3 length is 16 residues. The V gene lost 0 bases and the J gene lost 1 base, with 8 bases spanning the gap. CDR1 SGDLS and CDR2 YYNGEE come from the germline V gene. The CDR3 reads CASSVGGGSGANVLTF. The CDR3 DNA reads TGTGCCAGCAGCGTAGGTGGGGGGTCTGGGGCCAACGTCCTGACTTTC.